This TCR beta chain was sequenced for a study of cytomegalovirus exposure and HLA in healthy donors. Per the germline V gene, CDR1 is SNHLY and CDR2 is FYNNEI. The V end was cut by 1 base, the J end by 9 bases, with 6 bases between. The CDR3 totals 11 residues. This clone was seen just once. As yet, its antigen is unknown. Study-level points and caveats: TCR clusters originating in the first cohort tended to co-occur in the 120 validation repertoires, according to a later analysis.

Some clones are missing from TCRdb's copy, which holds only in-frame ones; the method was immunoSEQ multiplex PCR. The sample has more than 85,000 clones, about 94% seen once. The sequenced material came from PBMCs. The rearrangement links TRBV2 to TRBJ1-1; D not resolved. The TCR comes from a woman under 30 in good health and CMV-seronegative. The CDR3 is CASSEDEKAFF. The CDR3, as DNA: TGTGCCAGCAGTGAAGATGAGAAAGCTTTCTTT.